These T cell receptor beta chains were read from a single sample in a study of blood T cell repertoires in COVID-19. Data came from immunoSEQ multiplex PCR; TCRdb stores just in-frame clones and leaves some out. The sample holds 200,000 to 300,000 clones; roughly 86% are singletons and the top ten take roughly an eighth. The sample taken for sequencing was peripheral blood. Receptors were obtained from a man older than 75 with acute or convalescent COVID-19. Each CDR3 is given with its conserved first and last residue. Only some rows state a clone size, as once, few, many or a class for expanded clones.

length: 16; size: -; V: TRBV27; J: TRBJ1-1; CDR3: CASSSTGFRMNTEAFF
length: 16; size: -; V: TRBV6-6; J: TRBJ1-2; CDR3: CASTPAMWSVIRGYTF
length: 15; size: -; V: TRBV5-6; J: TRBJ1-4; CDR3: CASSDRQSTNEKLFF
length: 18; size: -; V: TRBV10-2; J: TRBJ1-2; CDR3: CASSDRPVGNRESYGYTF
length: 16; size: -; V: TRBV5-1; J: TRBJ2-1; CDR3: CASSFSPGQGVDEQFF
length: 17; size: few; V: TRBV6-1; J: TRBJ2-5; CDR3: CASSEVRGTGSQETQYF
length: 14; size: -; V: TRBV4-1; J: TRBJ2-7; CDR3: CASSQAGAAYEQYF
length: 14; size: -; V: TRBV2; J: TRBJ2-5; CDR3: CASRGAGGQETQYF
length: 12; size: -; V: TRBV29-1; J: TRBJ1-2; CDR3: CSVHTGGSGYTF
length: 13; size: -; V: TRBV7-9; J: TRBJ1-1; CDR3: CASSLAGGSRAFF
length: 11; size: few; V: TRBV20-1; J: TRBJ2-1; CDR3: CSARPPGEQFF
length: 16; size: -; V: TRBV19; J: TRBJ2-2; CDR3: CASSVGLAGYIGELFF
length: 14; size: -; V: TRBV5-1; J: TRBJ1-1; CDR3: CASSSYDAGTEAFF
length: 15; size: -; V: TRBV2; J: TRBJ2-1; CDR3: CASSEGLAGVNEQFF
length: 17; size: few; V: TRBV4-1; J: TRBJ2-5; CDR3: CASSHSLRRDKSETQYF
length: 13; size: few; V: TRBV28; J: TRBJ1-2; CDR3: CATREVQPYGYTF
length: 11; size: -; V: TRBV14; J: TRBJ1-1; CDR3: CASSPLTEAFF